The table lists the clone carrying this T cell receptor (beta chain) with a few counts. Treatment indicated: randomized to nivolumab then ipilimumab (arm A) or the reverse (arm B). Patients had received no earlier DNA-damaging chemotherapy. Sorted cells were live CD3+CD8+, lacking CD19 and CD56, from PBMCs. The data belong to a study of sequential checkpoint blockade in melanoma. About the research overall: Arm A got nivolumab then ipilimumab; arm B the reverse, 1:1. Maintenance nivolumab came after either treatment sequence.

Some clones are missing from TCRdb's copy, which holds only in-frame ones; the method was immunoSEQ multiplex PCR. The sample records roughly 18,000 clones, approximately 57% being singletons. V was clipped by 8 bases and J by 2 bases, with 8 bases between them. The CDR3 contains 11 residues. This sequence originates from a human donor with melanoma. The rearrangement uses TRBV5-3 and TRBJ2-7; D remains ambiguous. TRBV5-3 is known as an ORF, though its function is uncertain. Material: CD8+ T cells sorted from blood (inferred from file names), obtained from a patient given nivolumab and ipilimumab in sequence. CDR3 residues: CASSPAYEQYF. The CDR3 nucleotides are TGTGCCAGCAGCCCCGCCTACGAGCAGTACTTC.